The 7 T cell receptor beta chains presented below share a single source sample, sequenced in a study of T cell responses to AZD1222 COVID-19 vaccine. Clones were read by immunoSEQ multiplex PCR, and TCRdb kept only the in-frame ones, dropping some. The profile covers 140,000 or so clones, with around 90% appearing a single time and approximately 3% taken by the ten largest. The sequenced sample was peripheral blood, obtained 28 days after the second AZD1222 dose. The receptor set was obtained from an adult who received the AZD1222 COVID-19 vaccine.

In this sample, this clone turned up a few times. This chain joins TRBV30 and TRBJ1-2, with 9 bases fitting TRBD1. The trim removed 4 bases at V and 0 bases at J, leaving 9 bases unmatched. The germline V gene has CDR1 GTSNPN and CDR2 SVGIG (reference sequence). There are 16 residues in the CDR3. CDR3 loop: CAWTRGGTGSNYGYTF. The CDR3 DNA reads as TGTGCCTGGACCAGAGGGGGGACAGGGTCTAACTATGGCTACACCTTC.

The chain has TRBV9 and TRBJ2-7; perhaps TRBD2 as D (6 bases). The CDR3 has 14 amino acids. V lost 0 bases to trimming and J lost 7 bases, with 14 bases between them. Germline V lookup: CDR1 SGDLS, CDR2 YYNGEE. The CDR3 bases are TGTGCCAGCAGCGTAGGCGGCGGGGTGAGTGAGCAGTACTTC. As protein: CASSVGGGVSEQYF.

This clone was detected once. This sequence joins TRBV7-3 and TRBJ2-3; D may be TRBD2 (6 bases). The CDR3 runs 13 residues. Germline CDR1 and CDR2: SGHTA and FQGTGA. The ends were cut back, 6 bases at V and 3 bases at J, with 10 bases in the middle. CDR3 DNA sequence: TGTGCCAGCAGGCCGGGAGTAACAGATACGCAGTATTTT. Protein: CASRPGVTDTQYF.

This chain uses TRBV24-1 with TRBJ1-4; D not resolved. The V end was cut by 3 bases, the J end by 8 bases, with 9 bases between. The CDR3 spans 13 residues. CDR1 is KGHDR and CDR2 is SFDVKD in the germline V gene. CDR3 coding DNA: TGTGCCACCAGTGATCCGCTTCGGGAAAAACTGTTTTTT. This sequence encodes CATSDPLREKLFF.

This chain uses TRBV2 with TRBJ1-2; TRBD1 agrees at 7 bases. Losses at the gene ends were 7 bases for V and 2 bases for J; bases not matched to a gene: 7. This CDR3 has 14 amino acids. Germline V lookup: CDR1 SNHLY, CDR2 FYNNEI. This CDR3 reads CASNRQQGNYGYTF. The CDR3 coding sequence is TGTGCCAGCAATAGGCAACAGGGGAACTATGGCTACACCTTC.

The V gene is TRBV7-2, the J gene TRBJ2-1, with 7 bases matching TRBD2. Germline trimming cut 6 bases from V and 7 bases from J; bases unmatched to any gene: 9. Germline assignment: CDR1 SGHTA and CDR2 FQGNSA. This CDR3 has 14 amino acids. The CDR3 loop reads CASSKRQGGNEQFF. The CDR3 DNA is TGTGCCAGCAGTAAACGGCAGGGAGGGAATGAGCAGTTCTTC.

The chain has TRBV7-6 and TRBJ1-6; TRBD1 agrees at 7 bases. There are 16 residues in the CDR3. V lost 2 bases, J lost 6 bases, and 7 bases stayed unmatched. Germline CDR1 is SGHVS and CDR2 is FNYEAQ. The chain's CDR3 is CASSLSGTVANSPLHF. CDR3 nucleotides: TGTGCCAGCAGCTTAAGTGGGACAGTTGCTAATTCACCCCTCCACTTT.